This T cell receptor (beta chain) comes out of a study of blood T cell repertoires in COVID-19. Under the authors' procedure: Using reference gene primer amplification, nucleated cell counts were estimated. Some clones are missing from TCRdb's copy, which holds only in-frame ones; the method was immunoSEQ multiplex PCR. D and trimming were read from the DNA, whereas the V and J calls and clone size are those reported in that table. The sample lists around 87,000 clones, 89% occurring once. V lost 6 bases to trimming and J lost 0 bases, with 11 bases between them. There are 15 residues in the CDR3. CDR1 and CDR2 (germline): MNHEY, SVGAGI.

The specimen sequenced was peripheral blood. This sequence was found in a man over 45 with acute or convalescent COVID-19. This chain uses TRBV6-5 with TRBJ2-2, with no clear D. The CDR3 is CASSRRSANTGELFF. In DNA, the CDR3 is TGTGCCAGCAGCCGACGGAGCGCGAACACCGGGGAGCTGTTTTTT.